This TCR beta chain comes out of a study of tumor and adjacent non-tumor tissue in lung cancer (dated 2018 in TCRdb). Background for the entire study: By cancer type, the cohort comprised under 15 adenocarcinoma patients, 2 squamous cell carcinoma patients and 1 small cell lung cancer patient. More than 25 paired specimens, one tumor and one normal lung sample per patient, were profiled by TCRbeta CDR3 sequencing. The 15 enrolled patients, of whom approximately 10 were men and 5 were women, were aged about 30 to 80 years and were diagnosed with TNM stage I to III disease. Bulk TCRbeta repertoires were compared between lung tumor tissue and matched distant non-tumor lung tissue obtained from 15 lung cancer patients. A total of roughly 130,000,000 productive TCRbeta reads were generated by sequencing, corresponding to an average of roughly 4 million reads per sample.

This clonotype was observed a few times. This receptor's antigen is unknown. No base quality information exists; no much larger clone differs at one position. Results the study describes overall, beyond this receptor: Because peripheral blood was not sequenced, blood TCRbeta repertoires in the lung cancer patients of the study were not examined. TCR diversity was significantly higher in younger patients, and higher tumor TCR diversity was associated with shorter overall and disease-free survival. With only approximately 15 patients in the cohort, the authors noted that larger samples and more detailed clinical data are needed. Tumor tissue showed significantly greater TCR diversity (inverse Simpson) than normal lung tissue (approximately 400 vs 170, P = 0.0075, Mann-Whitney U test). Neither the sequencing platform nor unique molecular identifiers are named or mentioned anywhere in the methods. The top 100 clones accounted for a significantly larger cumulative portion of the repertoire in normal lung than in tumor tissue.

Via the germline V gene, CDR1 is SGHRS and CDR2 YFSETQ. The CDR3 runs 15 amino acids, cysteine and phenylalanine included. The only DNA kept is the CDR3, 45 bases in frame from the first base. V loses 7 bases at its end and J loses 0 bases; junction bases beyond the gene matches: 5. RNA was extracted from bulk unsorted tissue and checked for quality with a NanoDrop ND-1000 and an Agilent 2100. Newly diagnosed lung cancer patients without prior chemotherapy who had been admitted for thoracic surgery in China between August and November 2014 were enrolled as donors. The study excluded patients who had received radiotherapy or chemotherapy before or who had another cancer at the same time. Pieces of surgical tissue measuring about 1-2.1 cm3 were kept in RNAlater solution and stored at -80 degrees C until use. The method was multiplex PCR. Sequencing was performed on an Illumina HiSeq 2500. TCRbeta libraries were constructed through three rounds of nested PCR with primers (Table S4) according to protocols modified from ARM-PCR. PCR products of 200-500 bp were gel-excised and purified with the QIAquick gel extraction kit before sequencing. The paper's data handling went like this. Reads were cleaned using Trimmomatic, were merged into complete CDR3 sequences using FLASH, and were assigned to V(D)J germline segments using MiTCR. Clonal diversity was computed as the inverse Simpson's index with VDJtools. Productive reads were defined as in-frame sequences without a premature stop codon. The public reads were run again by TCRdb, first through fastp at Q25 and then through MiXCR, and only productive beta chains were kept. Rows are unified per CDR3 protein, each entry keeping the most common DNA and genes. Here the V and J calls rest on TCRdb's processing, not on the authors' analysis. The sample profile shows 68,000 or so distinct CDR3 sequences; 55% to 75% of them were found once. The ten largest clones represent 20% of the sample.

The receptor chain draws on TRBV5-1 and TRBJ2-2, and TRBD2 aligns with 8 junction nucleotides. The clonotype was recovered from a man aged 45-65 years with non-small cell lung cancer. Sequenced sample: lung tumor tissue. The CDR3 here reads CASRGGQTNTGELFF. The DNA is TGCGCCAGCCGGGGGGGACAAACGAACACCGGGGAGCTGTTTTTT.